Sequencing of this T cell receptor beta chain was carried out in a study of CD8 T cells in Susac syndrome (dated 2019 in TCRdb). Looking at the study overall: Among the sequenced Susac syndrome patients, six had clinically active disease and 8 or 9 were in clinical remission. Whether CD8+ T cell activation and differentiation in Susac syndrome was antigen driven was tested using repertoire sequencing. At the time of blood withdrawal, Susac syndrome patients were either therapy-naive, taking corticosteroids (with some also receiving IVIg), or on IVIg alone. The clonality of the CD8+ T cell repertoire was compared across about a dozen healthy donors, some 14 Susac syndrome patients and roughly 15 multiple sclerosis patients.

Peripheral blood CD8+ and CD4+ T cells from healthy donors, Susac syndrome patients and multiple sclerosis patients were profiled using high-throughput TCR beta sequencing. Susac syndrome patients met recently defined diagnostic criteria for definite or probable disease. Bulk CD8+ and CD4+ T cells were purified magnetically by negative isolation, whereas CD8+ TEMRA cells were enriched by FACS. Blood was collected in EDTA tubes and processed within 24 hours, with PBMCs isolated through density gradient centrifugation. PBMCs destined for TCR sequencing were cryopreserved in liquid nitrogen and later thawed in a 37 °C water bath. The sorted or isolated CD4+, CD8+ and CD8+ TEMRA cells reached a purity of at least 90%. RNA was extracted using the RNeasy kit, and roughly 0.45 to 1 ug of the RNA was reverse transcribed with random hexamers. TCR beta CDR3 regions were amplified with the immunoSEQ multiplex PCR assay covering 54 Vbeta and 13 Jbeta segments. Bias from PCR amplification was corrected by using a synthetic template baseline for primer optimization and for computational correction. In the source study's methods: Reads were annotated to V, D and J genes according to IMGT and were analyzed with immunoSEQ Analyzer, with only productive sequences retained. Clonality was calculated as one minus the Shannon entropy normalized by log2 of the number of productive unique sequences. For each patient and control, public and private clones were evaluated among the 100 most prevalent clones. Susac-specific clones were defined as absent from healthy and MS cohorts, roughly 1,100 published viral clones and other ImmuneACCESS disease sequences. Using fastp at Q25 and MiXCR, TCRdb reprocessed the public reads and kept productive beta chains. When rows share a CDR3 protein, they turn into one entry using the most common DNA and genes. The V and J calls were not made by the authors but by TCRdb's processing. The sample includes about 90,000 distinct CDR3 sequences, with approximately 96% observed a single time. Together, the top ten hold 0.62% of the sample.

From the cysteine through the phenylalanine, the CDR3 covers 13 amino acids. CDR3 DNA only is kept here, 39 bases in frame from base 1. Between the V and J ends, shortened by 5 bases and 5 bases respectively, the junction contains 9 bases. Worth noting for this clonotype: The antigen it recognizes is unknown. No much larger clone is present one base from it, and per-base qualities are unavailable.

The paper's findings and limits, for the study overall: Clonal expansion was observed in Susac syndrome CD8+ repertoires, with the highest expansion in CD8+ TEMRA cells and greater expansion in clinically active than in remitting patients. Sixteen Susac-specific public clones were identified in the total CD8+ repertoire, and several Susac-specific public clones were identified in the CD8+ TEMRA repertoire. The TCR sequencing and HLA analysis was acknowledged to have included a relatively small number of individuals.

The sequence is built from TRBV12-3 or TRBV12-4 and TRBJ2-2, with the D gene call left open. The source material was CD8+ T cells from PBMCs. The TCR comes from a human donor with Susac syndrome. The CDR3 protein is CASSPHATGELFF. The DNA is TGTGCCAGCAGTCCGCACGCGACCGGGGAGCTGTTTTTT.